These 31 T cell receptor beta chains originate from one sample sequenced in a study of T cells in pancreatic ductal adenocarcinoma. The selected patients with pancreatic ductal adenocarcinoma had surgery but no neoadjuvant therapy. The table came from immunoSEQ multiplex PCR; TCRdb's copy has only in-frame clones and leaves some out. The sample has 97,000 or so clones; nearly 95% are singletons. The sequenced material came from PBMCs. The receptors originated from a human donor with pancreatic ductal adenocarcinoma.

The V and J genes are TRBV11-3 and TRBJ2-1, with D maybe TRBD1 (5 bases). Germline CDR1 reads SGHNT; CDR2 reads YENEEA. V shed 1 base and J shed 3 bases, with 16 bases lying between them. CDR3 length: 17 amino acids. In DNA, the CDR3 is TGTGCCAGCAGCTTAGTTGGCGCTACGGACAACTACAATGAGCAGTTCTTC. As protein: CASSLVGATDNYNEQFF. Full variable domain (rest looked up from reference TRBV11-3 and TRBJ2-1): EAGVVQSPRYKIIEKKQPVAFWCNPISGHNTLYWYLQNLGQGPELLIRYENEEAVDDSQLPKDRFSAERLKGVDSTLKIQPAELGDSAVYLCASSLVGATDNYNEQFFGPGTRLTVL.

The chain has TRBV12-5 and TRBJ1-1; tentatively, D is TRBD1 (6 bases). Germline values: CDR1 LGHNT, CDR2 FRNRAP. The CDR3 totals 14 residues. Trimming took 1 base from V and 6 from J, leaving 12 bases between them. CDR3 residues: CASGLGTGIAEAFF. The CDR3, as DNA: TGTGCTAGTGGTTTGGGAACAGGGATCGCTGAAGCTTTCTTT.

V usage is TRBV10-3 and J usage is TRBJ2-7, with TRBD1 matching 8 bases. CDR1 ENHRY and CDR2 SYGVKD come from the germline V gene. With V trimmed by 11 bases and J by 4 bases, 10 bases remained unmatched. The CDR3 length is 13 residues. The CDR3 loop is CAVQGGQEYEQYF. The CDR3 region has the DNA TGTGCCGTGCAGGGGGGACAGGAGTACGAGCAGTACTTC.

J is TRBJ2-6 and V is TRBV4-1; tentative D call: TRBD2 (5 bases). Trimming shortened V by 4 bases and J by 1 base, and 14 bases separated the two germline ends. Germline V gene sequence: CDR1 MGHRA, CDR2 YSYEKL. CDR3 length: 17 amino acids. CDR3 loop: CASSPREGTSGANVLTF. For the CDR3, the DNA is TGCGCCAGCAGCCCTCGAGAGGGAACGTCTGGGGCCAACGTCCTGACTTTC.

This clone came up once. The chain joins TRBV5-1 to TRBJ2-5; D not resolved. The germline V gene encodes CDR1 SGHRS and CDR2 YFSETQ. Trimming removed 2 bases from V and 2 bases from J, with 4 bases in between. This CDR3 has 12 amino acids. CDR3 nucleotides: TGCGCCAGCAGCTTCGGGCAAGAGACCCAGTACTTC. Encoded protein: CASSFGQETQYF.

The chain couples TRBV19 to TRBJ2-3; no definite D call. CDR3 size: 14 residues. CDR1 is LNHDA, CDR2 SQIVND, per germline (reference sequence). The V end was cut by 3 bases, the J end by 4 bases, with 11 bases between. The CDR3 nucleotides are TGTGCCAGTAGTATGCGGTTCGCGTCAGATACGCAGTATTTT. It is translated as CASSMRFASDTQYF.

CDR3 nucleotide sequence: TGTGCCAGCAGTCCTAAAGGGACAACCTACGAGCAGTACTTC. It encodes CASSPKGTTYEQYF. The V call is TRBV7-9, the J call TRBJ2-7; D perhaps matches TRBD1 (6 bases). V was trimmed by 6 bases and J by 2 bases, leaving 14 bases between them. The germline CDR1 and CDR2 sequences are SEHNR and FQNEAQ (reference sequence). The CDR3 is 14 residues long.

The V and J genes are TRBV7-2 and TRBJ2-5; D not resolved. CDR3 length: 13 amino acids. Trimming left V 3 bases short and J 7 bases short, with 12 bases between. Germline V gene sequence: CDR1 SGHTA, CDR2 FQGNSA. CDR3 in DNA: TGTGCCAGCAGCTTGGCGAGCGAAGGGACCCAGTACTTC. It translates to CASSLASEGTQYF.

The rearrangement links TRBV7-2 to TRBJ1-5; D perhaps matches TRBD1 (6 bases). Trimming cost V 3 bases and J 5 bases, with 11 bases left between them. The CDR3 loop spans 14 amino acids. Germline values: CDR1 SGHTA, CDR2 FQGNSA. The DNA for the CDR3 is TGTGCCAGCAGCTTTCAACAGGGAGATCAGCCCCAGCATTTT. It specifies CASSFQQGDQPQHF.

This chain joins TRBV7-3 and TRBJ1-1, with no clear D. The V gene's germline CDR1 is SGHTA and CDR2 FQGTGA. The CDR3 has 15 amino acids. The ends were cut back, 1 base at V and 0 bases at J, with 9 bases in the middle. CDR3: CASSLKAGLNTEAFF. The CDR3 DNA reads TGTGCCAGCAGCTTAAAAGCAGGATTGAACACTGAAGCTTTCTTT.

The genes are TRBV6-5 and TRBJ2-5, with D maybe TRBD1 (6 bases). V was clipped by 6 bases and J by 5 bases, with 16 bases between them. This CDR3 has 14 residues. Germline V gives CDR1 MNHEY, CDR2 SVGAGI. The CDR3 DNA reads as TGTGCCAGCAGGGGGTGGCAGGGGCTCGAGACCCAGTACTTC. Translated: CASRGWQGLETQYF.

CDR3 sequence reads: CASSQVQGRGNQPQHF. The DNA of the CDR3 is TGTGCCAGCAGTCAGGTCCAGGGGCGAGGCAATCAGCCCCAGCATTTT. The rearrangement links TRBV28 to TRBJ1-5, with D maybe TRBD1 (6 bases). CDR1 is MDHEN and CDR2 is SYDVKM in the germline V gene. The CDR3 runs to 16 residues. V dropped 5 bases and J dropped 2 bases, with 16 bases sitting between them.

The chain has TRBV7-9 and TRBJ2-1; 7 bases are shared with TRBD2. The CDR3 consists of 14 residues. Germline lookup yields CDR1 SEHNR and CDR2 FQNEAQ (reference sequence). The V segment lost 1 base and the J segment 6 bases; nucleotides outside the gene matches: 3. CDR3 sequence reads: CASSLGGSANEQFF. CDR3 nucleotides: TGTGCCAGCAGCTTAGGCGGGAGCGCCAATGAGCAGTTCTTC.

The chain employs TRBV2 and TRBJ2-3; 7 positions agree with TRBD2. J lost 5 bases, V lost 5 bases, and 7 bases had no gene match. The CDR3 loop spans 14 amino acids. Germline V gene lookup returns CDR1 SNHLY and CDR2 FYNNEI. The CDR3 region has the DNA TGTGCCAGCAGTAGCGGGGCCTGGGGAGATACGCAGTATTTT. Translating gives CASSSGAWGDTQYF.

The chain carries TRBV4-3 and TRBJ2-7; the D gene is possibly TRBD1 (5 bases). Germline V gene lookup returns CDR1 LGHNA and CDR2 YSLEER. The CDR3 has 16 residues. Trimming pared 1 base from V and 3 bases from J, leaving 16 bases between. Here the CDR3 DNA reads TGCGCCAGCAGCCAAGGTGCAAGGACAACTTTCTACGAGCAGTACTTC. This gives the protein CASSQGARTTFYEQYF.

The chain links TRBV5-3 to TRBJ2-2; 8 nucleotides agree with TRBD1. TRBV5-3 is known as an ORF, though its function is uncertain. V trimming: 4 bases; J trimming: 0 bases; junction bases outside the gene matches: 8. This CDR3 has 17 residues. The CDR3 nucleotides are TGTGCCAGAAGCGACGAGGGACAGGATGCGAACACCGGGGAGCTGTTTTTT. Amino acids: CARSDEGQDANTGELFF.

CDR3 protein: CAIKNSGSGEQYF. As DNA, the CDR3 is TGTGCCATCAAAAATAGCGGGAGCGGCGAGCAGTACTTC. The chain is built from TRBV10-3 and TRBJ2-7, with TRBD2 identical over 9 bases. The CDR3 has 13 amino acids. The ends lost 7 bases at V and 6 bases at J; junction bases unmatched: 7. CDR1 and CDR2 from the germline V gene are ENHRY and SYGVKD.

This clone was observed a single time. The chain combines TRBV5-1 with TRBJ2-5, with D maybe TRBD1 (6 bases). Germline V lookup: CDR1 SGHRS, CDR2 YFSETQ. V gave up 3 bases and J gave up 5 bases, with 14 bases separating them. The CDR3 extends over 14 amino acids. CDR3 in DNA: TGCGCCAGCAGCTGGCAGGGTCAGGGGGAGACCCAGTACTTC. It is translated as CASSWQGQGETQYF. Full variable domain (outside the CDR3, taken from reference TRBV5-1 and TRBJ2-5): KAGVTQTPRYLIKTRGQQVTLSCSPISGHRSVSWYQQTPGQGLQFLFEYFSETQRNKGNFPGRFSGRQFSNSRSEMNVSTLELGDSALYLCASSWQGQGETQYFGPGTRLLVL.

In nucleotides, the CDR3 is TGCGCCAGCAGCGGAGCGGGAGCACCCTACAATGAGCAGTTCTTC. Protein sequence: CASSGAGAPYNEQFF. The V and J genes are TRBV4-1 and TRBJ2-1, with TRBD2 identical over 8 bases. The ends lost 5 bases at V and 2 bases at J; junction bases unmatched: 5. This CDR3 has 15 amino acids. The germline V gene has CDR1 MGHRA and CDR2 YSYEKL.

V and J are TRBV2 and TRBJ2-3, with 7 positions matching TRBD1. CDR1 SNHLY and CDR2 FYNNEI come from the germline V gene. This CDR3 region has 16 residues. Trimming at V came to 2 bases and at J to 4 bases, leaving 9 bases not matched to a gene. The CDR3 sequence is CASSEQGVVGADTQYF. For the CDR3, the DNA is TGTGCCAGCAGTGAACAGGGGGTAGTAGGCGCAGATACGCAGTATTTT.

V usage is TRBV29-1 and J usage is TRBJ2-2, with D maybe TRBD1 (5 bases). The germline CDR1 and CDR2 sequences are SQVTM and ANQGSEA. V was clipped by 6 bases and J by 0 bases, with 11 bases between them. The CDR3 totals 14 residues. CDR3 region: CSVRQNANTGELFF. The CDR3 nucleotides are TGCAGCGTCCGACAGAACGCGAACACCGGGGAGCTGTTTTTT.

This sequence joins TRBV7-9 and TRBJ1-1; tentative D call: TRBD1 (5 bases). The ends were cut back, 5 bases at V and 7 bases at J, with 17 bases in the middle. From germline, CDR1 is SEHNR and CDR2 FQNEAQ (reference sequence). This CDR3 contains 14 residues. The CDR3 nucleotides are TGTGCCAGCAGCCGGGACTCCTTTTTGAGTGAAGCTTTCTTT. It codes for CASSRDSFLSEAFF.

The CDR3 coding sequence is TGTGCCAGCAGCGGCGGGAGGGCCCCAGATACGCAGTATTTT. Its protein is CASSGGRAPDTQYF. The chain has TRBV7-3 and TRBJ2-3; TRBD2 matches 9 bases. V gave up 5 bases and J gave up 4 bases; unmatched junction bases: 4. Germline V gene sequence: CDR1 SGHTA, CDR2 FQGTGA. The CDR3 is made up of 14 amino acids.

The chain employs TRBV7-8 and TRBJ2-1, with 7 bases matching TRBD2. The CDR3 runs to 13 residues. Per germline, CDR1 SGHVS and CDR2 FQNEAQ. The trim removed 4 bases at V and 5 bases at J, leaving 2 bases unmatched. The CDR3 spells CASSWGGNNEQFF. DNA for the CDR3: TGTGCCAGCAGCTGGGGGGGTAACAATGAGCAGTTCTTC.

The genes are TRBV7-2 and TRBJ2-3, with 14 positions matching TRBD2. This CDR3 has 17 residues. V gave up 1 base and J gave up 9 bases; unmatched junction bases: 9. The germline gives CDR1 SGHTA, CDR2 FQGNSA. CDR3 sequence reads: CASSLGSMGTSGGTQYF. CDR3 coding DNA: TGTGCCAGCAGCTTAGGGAGTATGGGGACTAGCGGGGGAACGCAGTATTTT.

The chain carries TRBV10-3 and TRBJ1-5; perhaps TRBD1 as D (5 bases). The CDR3 is made up of 18 amino acids. The V end lost 0 bases, the J end lost 0 bases, and 15 bases lay between the germline ends. Germline values: CDR1 ENHRY, CDR2 SYGVKD. The CDR3 loop is CAISESFRGVDSNQPQHF. The CDR3 nucleotides read TGTGCCATCAGTGAGTCGTTTAGGGGTGTCGATAGCAATCAGCCCCAGCATTTT.

The chain links TRBV21-1 to TRBJ1-5. TRBV21-1 is a listed pseudogene. The CDR3 sequence is 14 residues long. The DNA for the CDR3 is TGTGCCAGCAGCAAGTGCGATAGCAATCAGCCCCAGCATTTT. Translating it yields CASSKCDSNQPQHF.

The genes are TRBV18 and TRBJ2-1; TRBD1 aligns across 11 bases. The germline gives CDR1 KGHSH, CDR2 LQKENI. With 6 bases clipped from V and 3 bases from J, the junction kept 4 bases outside the gene matches. The CDR3 is 15 residues long. The CDR3: CASSIGTGGYNEQFF. Here the CDR3 DNA reads TGTGCCAGCTCTATCGGGACAGGGGGCTACAATGAGCAGTTCTTC. Based on the CDR3 plus reference TRBV18 and TRBJ2-1, the full variable domain is NAGVMQNPRHLVRRRGQEARLRCSPMKGHSHVYWYRQLPEEGLKFMVYLQKENIIDESGMPKERFSAEFPKEGPSILRIQQVVRGDSAAYFCASSIGTGGYNEQFFGPGTRLTVL.

This clone was seen once. The J gene is TRBJ1-5, the V gene TRBV21-1; no DNA check was done on the table's D call, TRBD1. TRBV21-1 is a pseudogene. The CDR3 spans 14 residues. Here the CDR3 reads CAPTGTRSNQPQHF. CDR3 DNA: TGTGCCCCGACAGGGACCCGGAGCAATCAGCCCCAGCATTTT.

The chain couples TRBV5-3 to TRBJ2-7, with 8 bases matching TRBD1. TRBV5-3 is marked as an open reading frame, function uncertain. The junction had 7 bases not matched to a gene; V was cut back by 0 bases and J by 2 bases. This CDR3 comprises 16 residues. The CDR3 DNA is TGTGCCAGAAGCTTGGAGGGTCCAGGGGGCCCCTACGAGCAGTACTTC. Its protein product is CARSLEGPGGPYEQYF.

This clone came up many times. The rearrangement links TRBV19 to TRBJ1-5; TRBD1 matches at 12 bases. Per the germline V gene, CDR1 is LNHDA and CDR2 is SQIVND (reference sequence). This CDR3 has 14 amino acids. V was clipped by 5 bases and J by 6 bases; unmatched bases: 2. The CDR3 loop is CASSLGQGAQPQHF. The CDR3 DNA reads TGTGCCAGTAGTCTGGGACAGGGGGCTCAGCCCCAGCATTTT.